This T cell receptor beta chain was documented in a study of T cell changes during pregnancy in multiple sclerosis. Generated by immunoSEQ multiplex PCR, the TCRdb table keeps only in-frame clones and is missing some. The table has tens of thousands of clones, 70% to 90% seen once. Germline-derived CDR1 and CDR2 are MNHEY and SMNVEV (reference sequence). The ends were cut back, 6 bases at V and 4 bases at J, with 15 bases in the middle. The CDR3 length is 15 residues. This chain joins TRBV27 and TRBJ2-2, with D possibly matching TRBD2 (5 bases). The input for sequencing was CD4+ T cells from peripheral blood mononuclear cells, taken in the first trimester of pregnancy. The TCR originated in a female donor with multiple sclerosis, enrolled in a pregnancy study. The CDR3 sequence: CASRPPLGSTGELFF. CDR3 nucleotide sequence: TGTGCCAGCAGACCCCCCCTAGGGAGCACCGGGGAGCTGTTTTTT.